These 13 T cell receptor beta chains originate from one sample sequenced in a study of control samples from healthy donors and cancer patients. The repertoire was sequenced with immunoSEQ multiplex PCR; TCRdb's copy has only in-frame clones and lacks some. This sample carries tens of thousands of clones, about 82% of them seen once, and the ten largest clones take roughly 6%. The sequencing sample was made of blood. The receptor set was obtained from a man aged 40-49 years in good health.

The chain couples TRBV19 to TRBJ1-1; possible D gene TRBD1, 6 bases. This CDR3 region has 14 residues. V lost 5 bases, J lost 8 bases, and 18 bases lay in between. The germline CDR1 and CDR2 sequences are LNHDA and SQIVND (reference sequence). The CDR3 region has the DNA TGTGCCAGTAGTTTGAGAAACAGGGAGGTGGAAGCTTTCTTT. This sequence encodes CASSLRNREVEAFF.

This sequence joins TRBV6-1 and TRBJ2-5, with D possibly being TRBD2 (5 bases). V was clipped by 0 bases and J by 4 bases, with 12 bases between them. The CDR3 sequence is 15 residues long. Germline-derived CDR1 and CDR2 are MNHNS and SASEGT. The CDR3 DNA reads TGTGCCAGCAGTGAAGCCCCCCCCGCGGGAGAGACCCAGTACTTC. Its protein is CASSEAPPAGETQYF.

The rearrangement links TRBV25-1 to TRBJ1-4; TRBD1 is a possible D gene (5 bases). This CDR3 spans 15 amino acids. CDR1 is MGHDK, CDR2 SYGVNS, per germline. V gave up 6 bases and J gave up 6 bases, with 17 bases separating them. Here the CDR3 reads CASSLTGSGHEKLFF. In DNA, the CDR3 is TGTGCCAGCAGCTTAACAGGTTCCGGGCATGAAAAACTGTTTTTT.

The table lists this clone with a count of one. This chain uses TRBV29-1 with TRBJ2-5; a possible D gene is TRBD2 (6 bases). The germline V and J ends were trimmed by 8 bases and 5 bases, with 15 bases remaining between them. This CDR3 spans 12 amino acids. Germline V gene lookup returns CDR1 SQVTM and CDR2 ANQGSEA. The CDR3 DNA reads as TGCAGCCCTGGACTAAAAGGGGAGACCCAGTACTTC. Protein product: CSPGLKGETQYF.

The J gene is TRBJ1-1, the V gene TRBV24-1; no clear D. The CDR3 extends over 13 amino acids. Deletions cut 8 bases from V and 2 bases from J, with 11 bases between. Looked up from germline, CDR1 is KGHDR and CDR2 is SFDVKD. CDR3 sequence reads: CATTEGSNTEAFF. The CDR3, as DNA: TGTGCCACCACCGAGGGAAGCAACACTGAAGCTTTCTTT.

V gene TRBV28 combines with J gene TRBJ1-6; D not certain. The ends were cut back, 5 bases at V and 0 bases at J, with 5 bases in the middle. The germline gives CDR1 MDHEN, CDR2 SYDVKM. The CDR3 length is 14 residues. CDR3 amino acids: CASSQSSYNSPLHF. CDR3 coding DNA: TGTGCCAGCAGTCAGAGCTCCTATAATTCACCCCTCCACTTT.

Notes on this clone: One end of the junction is discordant with germline, which a read error may explain. The chain uses TRBV11-3 and TRBJ2-7; tentative D call: TRBD2 (5 bases). The germline gives CDR1 SGHNT, CDR2 YENEEA. The CDR3 has 12 amino acids. The CDR3 here is CASSLEGYEQYF. In DNA, the CDR3 is TGTGCCAGCAGCCTAGAGGGTTACGAGCAGTACTTC. The entire variable domain, with the rest obtained from reference TRBV11-3 and TRBJ2-7, is as follows: EAGVVQSPRYKIIEKKQPVAFWCNPISGHNTLYWYLQNLGQGPELLIRYENEEAVDDSQLPKDRFSAERLKGVDSTLKIQPAELGDSAVYLCASSLEGYEQYFGPGTRLTVT.

This clone occurred once. The chain couples TRBV9 to TRBJ1-1; the D gene is possibly TRBD1 (6 bases). The germline gives CDR1 SGDLS, CDR2 YYNGEE. The V end lost 0 bases, the J end lost 6 bases, and 21 bases lay between the germline ends. The CDR3 consists of 17 residues. CDR3 protein: CASSVDGEYGTSPEAFF. In DNA, the CDR3 is TGTGCCAGCAGCGTAGACGGGGAATACGGGACATCTCCTGAAGCTTTCTTT.

The chain couples TRBV6-5 to TRBJ2-7; 8 bases line up with TRBD1. Germline CDR1 MNHEY, CDR2 SVGAGI. V gave up 0 bases and J gave up 3 bases; unmatched junction bases: 4. The CDR3 loop spans 15 amino acids. The CDR3 bases are TGTGCCAGCAGTTACTCGAACGACAGGGGCTACGAGCAGTACTTC. It translates to CASSYSNDRGYEQYF.

The genes are TRBV7-2 and TRBJ2-7, with a tentative D call TRBD1 (8 bases). The CDR3 contains 15 residues. Trimming removed 1 base from V and 2 bases from J, with 12 bases in between. From germline, CDR1 is SGHTA and CDR2 FQGNSA. The chain's CDR3 is CASSLDRGGPYEQYF. The CDR3 coding sequence is TGTGCCAGCAGCTTAGACAGGGGGGGTCCCTACGAGCAGTACTTC.

This clone appeared a single time. The chain uses TRBV28 and TRBJ2-1; 7 positions agree with TRBD2. The CDR3 length is 14 residues. J gave up 6 bases and V 6 bases, and 8 bases lay outside the gene matches. From germline, CDR1 is MDHEN and CDR2 SYDVKM. CDR3 nucleotide sequence: TGTGCCAGCAGCCAGGGAGGGCCGGGCAATGAGCAGTTCTTC. Translated, it gives CASSQGGPGNEQFF.

The J gene is TRBJ2-3, the V gene TRBV21-1; the table's D call, TRBD1, was not checked against the DNA. TRBV21-1 counts as a pseudogene. CDR3 length: 13 residues. The CDR3 coding sequence is TGTGCCAGCAGCAAAGCGGCAGGGGATACGCAGTATTTT. This encodes CASSKAAGDTQYF.

This clone was recorded a few times. The rearrangement uses TRBV2 and TRBJ1-1; D is ambiguous. V was clipped by 1 base and J by 2 bases, with 8 bases between them. Germline loops: CDR1 SNHLY, CDR2 FYNNEI. This CDR3 contains 14 residues. In nucleotides, the CDR3 is TGTGCCAGCAGTGAAGGTACGGGAAACACTGAAGCTTTCTTT. Translated: CASSEGTGNTEAFF.